The text below deals with one T cell receptor (beta chain). Antigen specificity is unknown. A junction boundary mismatches the germline segment, possibly from a read error. The data are from a study of pediatric ulcerative colitis. In the study overall: Most patients had pancolitis, and two had left-sided colitis. Study conclusions and caveats: No controls had the two rectal clonotypes shared by ulcerative colitis patients. In rectum, acute severe colitis had expanded clones and less diversity.

The CDR3 contains 13 residues. Germline CDR1 ENHRY, CDR2 SYGVKD. During colonoscopy, one to two rectal pinch biopsies were collected. Sequencing depth was up to 500,000 reads per sample. Measured with immunoSEQ multiplex PCR; TCRdb has only the in-frame clones, and not every one. The sample includes approximately 38,000 clones, 75% seen only once; the top ten take less than 10%. Sequencing was done on a sample of gut tissue. The gene calls are TRBV10-3 and TRBJ1-1; the D gene is possibly TRBD1 (6 bases). This TCR came from a boy aged 5-17 years with severe ulcerative colitis. The chain's CDR3 is CAISSGGLNEAFF. CDR3 nucleotides: TGTGCTATCAGCAGCGGGGGGCTGAATGAAGCTTTCTTT.